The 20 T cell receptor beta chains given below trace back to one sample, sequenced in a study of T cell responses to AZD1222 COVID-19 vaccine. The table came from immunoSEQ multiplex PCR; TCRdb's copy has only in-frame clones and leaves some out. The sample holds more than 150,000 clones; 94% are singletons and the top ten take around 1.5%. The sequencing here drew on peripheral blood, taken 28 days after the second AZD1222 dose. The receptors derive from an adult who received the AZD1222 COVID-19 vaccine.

The CDR3 spells CASSLSGLDEQYF. CDR3 nucleotide sequence: TGTGCCAGCAGTTTATCCGGGTTAGACGAGCAGTACTTC. The rearrangement joins TRBV28 to TRBJ2-7; D is undetermined. Germline lookup yields CDR1 MDHEN and CDR2 SYDVKM. This CDR3 spans 13 amino acids. The germline V and J ends were trimmed by 1 base and 5 bases, with 9 bases remaining between them.

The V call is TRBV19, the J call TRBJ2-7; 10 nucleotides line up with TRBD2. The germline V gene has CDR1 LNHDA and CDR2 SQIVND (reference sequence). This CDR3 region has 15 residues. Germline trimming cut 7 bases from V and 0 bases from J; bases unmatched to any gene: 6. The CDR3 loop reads CASNVASGSSYEQYF. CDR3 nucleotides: TGTGCCAGTAACGTGGCTAGCGGGAGCTCCTACGAGCAGTACTTC.

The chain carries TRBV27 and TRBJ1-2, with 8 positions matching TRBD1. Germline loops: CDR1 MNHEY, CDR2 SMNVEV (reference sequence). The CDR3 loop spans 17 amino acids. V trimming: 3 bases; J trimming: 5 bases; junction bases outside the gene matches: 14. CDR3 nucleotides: TGTGCCAGCAGTTTCTTTTCGGGACAGGTCTTGGGATATGGCTACACCTTC. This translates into CASSFFSGQVLGYGYTF.

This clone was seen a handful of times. CDR3 sequence: CASSQTASGNTIYF. The DNA for the CDR3 is TGTGCCAGCAGTCAGACAGCTTCTGGAAACACCATATATTTT. The J gene is TRBJ1-3, the V gene TRBV28, with a tentative D call TRBD1 (5 bases). Per germline, CDR1 MDHEN and CDR2 SYDVKM. V lost 5 bases to trimming and J lost 1 base, with 9 bases between them. This CDR3 is 14 amino acids long.

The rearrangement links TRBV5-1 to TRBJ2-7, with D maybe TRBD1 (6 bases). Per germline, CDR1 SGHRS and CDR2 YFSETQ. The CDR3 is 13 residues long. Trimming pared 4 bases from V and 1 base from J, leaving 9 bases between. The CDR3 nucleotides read TGCGCCAGCAGCAAGGACAGTTCCTACGAGCAGTACTTC. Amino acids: CASSKDSSYEQYF. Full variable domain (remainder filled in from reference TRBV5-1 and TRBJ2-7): KAGVTQTPRYLIKTRGQQVTLSCSPISGHRSVSWYQQTPGQGLQFLFEYFSETQRNKGNFPGRFSGRQFSNSRSEMNVSTLELGDSALYLCASSKDSSYEQYFGPGTRLTVT.

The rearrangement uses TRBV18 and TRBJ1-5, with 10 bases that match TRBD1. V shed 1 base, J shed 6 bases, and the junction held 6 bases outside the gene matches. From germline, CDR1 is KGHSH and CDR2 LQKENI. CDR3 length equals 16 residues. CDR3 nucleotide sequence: TGTGCCAGCTCACCACAAAGACAGGGGGCGGGTCAGCCCCAGCATTTT. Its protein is CASSPQRQGAGQPQHF.

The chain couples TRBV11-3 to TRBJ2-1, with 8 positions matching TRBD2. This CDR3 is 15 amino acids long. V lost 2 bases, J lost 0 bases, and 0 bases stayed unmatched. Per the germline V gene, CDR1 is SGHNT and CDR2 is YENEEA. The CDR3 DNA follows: TGTGCCAGCAGCTTACGGGGGGGCTCCTACAATGAGCAGTTCTTC. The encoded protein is CASSLRGGSYNEQFF.

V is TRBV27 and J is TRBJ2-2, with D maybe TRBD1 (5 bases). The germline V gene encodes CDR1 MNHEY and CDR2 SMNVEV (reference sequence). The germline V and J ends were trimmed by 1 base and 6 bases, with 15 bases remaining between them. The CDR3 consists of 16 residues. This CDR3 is CASSLLSQGRAGELFF. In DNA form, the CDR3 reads TGTGCCAGCAGTTTATTGTCCCAGGGTAGGGCCGGGGAGCTGTTTTTT.

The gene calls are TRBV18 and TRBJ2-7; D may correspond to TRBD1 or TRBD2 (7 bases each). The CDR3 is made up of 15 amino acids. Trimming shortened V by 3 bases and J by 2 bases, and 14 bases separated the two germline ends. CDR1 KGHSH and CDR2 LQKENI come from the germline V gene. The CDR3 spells CASSPRGGGPYEQYF. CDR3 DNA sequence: TGTGCCAGCTCACCCCGGGGAGGGGGCCCCTACGAGCAGTACTTC.

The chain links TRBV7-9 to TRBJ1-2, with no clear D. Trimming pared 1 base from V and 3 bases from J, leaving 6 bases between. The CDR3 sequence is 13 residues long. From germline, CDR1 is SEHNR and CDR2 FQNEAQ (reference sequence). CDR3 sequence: CASSLDLDYGYTF. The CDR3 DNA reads TGTGCCAGCAGCTTAGATTTGGACTATGGCTACACCTTC.

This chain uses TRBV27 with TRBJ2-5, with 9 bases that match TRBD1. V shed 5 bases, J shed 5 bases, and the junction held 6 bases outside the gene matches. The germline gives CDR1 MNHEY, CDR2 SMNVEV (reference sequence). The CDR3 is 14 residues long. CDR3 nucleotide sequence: TGTGCCAGCAGTAAGGACAGGGGAGGGGAGACCCAGTACTTC. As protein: CASSKDRGGETQYF.

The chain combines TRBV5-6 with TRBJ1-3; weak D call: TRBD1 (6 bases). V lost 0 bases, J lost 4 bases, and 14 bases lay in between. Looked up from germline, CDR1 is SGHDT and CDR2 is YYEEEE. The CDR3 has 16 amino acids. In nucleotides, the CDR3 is TGTGCCAGCAGCTTGGTGTCAGGGGCAAGGGGAAACACCATATATTTT. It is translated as CASSLVSGARGNTIYF.

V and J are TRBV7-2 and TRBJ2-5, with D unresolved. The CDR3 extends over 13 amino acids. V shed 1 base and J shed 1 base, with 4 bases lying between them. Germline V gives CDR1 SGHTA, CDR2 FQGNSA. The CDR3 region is CASSLGGQETQYF. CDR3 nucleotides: TGTGCCAGCAGCTTAGGGGGCCAAGAGACCCAGTACTTC.

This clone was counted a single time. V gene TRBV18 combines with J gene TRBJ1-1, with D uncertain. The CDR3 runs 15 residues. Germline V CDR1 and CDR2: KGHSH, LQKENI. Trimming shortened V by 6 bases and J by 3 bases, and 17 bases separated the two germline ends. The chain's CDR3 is CASSQSGRVDTEAFF. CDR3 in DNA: TGTGCCAGCTCCCAAAGCGGACGGGTAGACACTGAAGCTTTCTTT.

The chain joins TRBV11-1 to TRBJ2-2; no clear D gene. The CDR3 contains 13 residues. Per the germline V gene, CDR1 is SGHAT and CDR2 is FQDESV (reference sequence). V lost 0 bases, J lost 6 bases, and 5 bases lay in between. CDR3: CASSLAGSGELFF. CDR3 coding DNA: TGTGCCAGCAGCTTAGCAGGTTCCGGGGAGCTGTTTTTT.

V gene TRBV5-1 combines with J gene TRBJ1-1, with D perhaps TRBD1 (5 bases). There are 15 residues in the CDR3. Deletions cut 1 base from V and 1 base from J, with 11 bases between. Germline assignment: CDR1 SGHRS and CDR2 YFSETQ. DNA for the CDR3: TGCGCCAGCAGCTTGAATGAGGGGAGGAACACTGAAGCTTTCTTT. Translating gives CASSLNEGRNTEAFF.

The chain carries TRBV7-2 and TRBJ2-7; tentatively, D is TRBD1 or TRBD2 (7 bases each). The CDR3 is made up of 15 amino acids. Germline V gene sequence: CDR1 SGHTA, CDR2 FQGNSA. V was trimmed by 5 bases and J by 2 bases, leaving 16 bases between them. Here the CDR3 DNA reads TGTGCCAGCAGCCCCCAGGGAGGGGGCACCTACGAGCAGTACTTC. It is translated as CASSPQGGGTYEQYF.

CDR3 protein: CASSEFLSYEGVRSQHF. In nucleotides, the CDR3 is TGTGCCAGCAGTGAATTCTTGAGTTACGAGGGTGTCAGGTCCCAGCATTTT. The V call is TRBV6-1, the J call TRBJ1-5; D remains unclear. Germline V gives CDR1 MNHNS, CDR2 SASEGT. The CDR3 is 17 amino acids. The ends were cut back, 2 bases at V and 11 bases at J, with 25 bases in the middle.

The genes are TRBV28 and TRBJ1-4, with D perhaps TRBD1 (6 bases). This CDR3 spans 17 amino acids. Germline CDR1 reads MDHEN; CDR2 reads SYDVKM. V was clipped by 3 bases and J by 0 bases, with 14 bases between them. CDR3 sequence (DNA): TGTGCCAGCAGTTTGGTCCAGGGGACTGCAACTAATGAAAAACTGTTTTTT. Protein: CASSLVQGTATNEKLFF.

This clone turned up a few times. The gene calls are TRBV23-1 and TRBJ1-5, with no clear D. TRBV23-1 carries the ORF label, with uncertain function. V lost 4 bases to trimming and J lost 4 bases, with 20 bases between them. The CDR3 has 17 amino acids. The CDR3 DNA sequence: TGCGCCAGCAGTCCCCTTCCGGGTAGACTGTCTAATCAGCCCCAGCATTTT. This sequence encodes CASSPLPGRLSNQPQHF.